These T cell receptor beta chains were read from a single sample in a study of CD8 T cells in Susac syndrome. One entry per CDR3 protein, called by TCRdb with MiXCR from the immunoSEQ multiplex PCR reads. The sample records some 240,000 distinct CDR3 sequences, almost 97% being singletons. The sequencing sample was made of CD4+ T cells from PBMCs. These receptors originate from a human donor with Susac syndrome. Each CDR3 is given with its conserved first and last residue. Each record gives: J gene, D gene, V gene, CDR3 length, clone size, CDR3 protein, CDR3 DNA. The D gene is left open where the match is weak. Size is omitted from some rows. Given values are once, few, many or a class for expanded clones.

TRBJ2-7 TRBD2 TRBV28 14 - CASSSFRASGRSYF TGTGCCAGCAGTTCTTTTAGGGCTAGCGGGAGGTCGTACTTC
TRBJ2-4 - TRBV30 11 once CAWSGSEIQYF TGTGCCTGGAGTGGGTCGGAAATTCAGTACTTC
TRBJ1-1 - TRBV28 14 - CASLSSGENTEAFF TGTGCCAGCCTATCGTCAGGGGAGAACACTGAAGCTTTCTTT
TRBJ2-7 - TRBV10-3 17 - CAISERSGDLSSYEQYF TGTGCCATCAGTGAGAGGTCAGGGGACCTCAGCTCCTACGAGCAGTACTTC
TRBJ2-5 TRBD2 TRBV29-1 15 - CSVDEGGLGGKTQYF TGCAGCGTTGACGAGGGAGGGCTAGGAGGGAAGACCCAGTACTTC
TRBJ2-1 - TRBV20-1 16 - CSARNSRGGTGNEQFF TGCAGTGCTAGAAACTCCCGTGGCGGGACCGGCAATGAGCAGTTCTTC
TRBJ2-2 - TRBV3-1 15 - CASSQPGQYTGELFF TGTGCCAGCAGCCAACCGGGGCAGTACACCGGGGAGCTGTTTTTT
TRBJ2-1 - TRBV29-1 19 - CSVDFYPGETLSSYNEQFF TGCAGCGTTGATTTTTACCCGGGAGAGACGTTGAGCTCCTACAATGAGCAGTTCTTC
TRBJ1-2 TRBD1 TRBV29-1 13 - CSVRDRGYYGYTF TGCAGCGTCCGGGACAGGGGGTACTATGGCTACACCTTC
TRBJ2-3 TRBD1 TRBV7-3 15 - CASSLRTGSSDTQYF TGTGCCAGCAGCTTAAGGACAGGGTCCTCAGATACGCAGTATTTT
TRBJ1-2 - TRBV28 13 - CASTQGNNYGYTF TGTGCCAGCACACAGGGAAATAACTATGGCTACACCTTC
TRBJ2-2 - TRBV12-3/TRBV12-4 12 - CASGHPTGELFF TGTGCCAGCGGTCACCCCACCGGGGAGCTGTTTTTT
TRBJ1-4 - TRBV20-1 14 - CSARGMDPNEKLFF TGCAGTGCTAGAGGGATGGACCCTAATGAAAAACTGTTTTTT
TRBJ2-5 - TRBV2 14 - CASSEAGGSGTQYF TGTGCCAGCAGTGAAGCAGGGGGGTCAGGGACCCAGTACTTC
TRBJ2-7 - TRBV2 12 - CASTLGSYEQYF TGTGCCAGCACCTTGGGATCCTACGAGCAGTACTTC
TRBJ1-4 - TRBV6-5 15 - CASSYSAGNTEKLFF TGTGCCAGCAGTTACTCAGCCGGGAATACTGAAAAACTGTTTTTT
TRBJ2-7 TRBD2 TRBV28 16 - CASSSPVAGTSYEQYF TGTGCCAGCAGTTCCCCAGTAGCGGGCACTTCCTACGAGCAGTACTTC
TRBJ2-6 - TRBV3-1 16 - CASSQDNPSGANVLTF TGTGCCAGCAGCCAAGATAACCCGTCTGGGGCCAACGTCCTGACTTTC
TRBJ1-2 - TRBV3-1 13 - CASSQGPAVGYTF TGTGCCAGCAGCCAAGGCCCCGCGGTTGGCTACACCTTC
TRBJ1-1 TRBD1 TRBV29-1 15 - CSVDARGQMNTEAFF TGCAGCGTTGATGCGAGGGGGCAAATGAACACTGAAGCTTTCTTT
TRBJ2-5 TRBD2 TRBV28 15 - CASSPYGLVQETQYF TGTGCCAGCAGTCCATATGGACTAGTTCAAGAGACCCAGTACTTC
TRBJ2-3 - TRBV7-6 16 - CASSGQTRRRTDTQYF TGTGCCAGCAGCGGCCAGACCCGCCGCCGCACAGATACGCAGTATTTT
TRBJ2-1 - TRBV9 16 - CASSVGWQGNYNEQFF TGTGCCAGCAGCGTAGGCTGGCAGGGAAACTACAATGAGCAGTTCTTC
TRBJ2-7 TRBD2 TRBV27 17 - CASSRPTLAGSSYEQYF TGTGCCAGCAGTCGACCGACACTAGCGGGGAGCTCCTACGAGCAGTACTTC
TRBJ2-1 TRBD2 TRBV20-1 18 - CSAYRSNPLAGGRDEQFF TGCAGTGCTTACCGATCTAATCCACTAGCGGGAGGTCGGGATGAGCAGTTCTTC
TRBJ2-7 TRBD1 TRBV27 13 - CASRSTGVAEQYF TGTGCCAGCAGGTCGACAGGGGTGGCCGAGCAGTACTTC
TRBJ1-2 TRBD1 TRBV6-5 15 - CASRFSGTGMYGYTF TGTGCCAGCAGGTTTTCAGGGACAGGGATGTATGGCTACACCTTC
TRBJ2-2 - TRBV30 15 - CAWSVLGGNTGELFF TGTGCCTGGAGTGTACTTGGGGGCAACACCGGGGAGCTGTTTTTT
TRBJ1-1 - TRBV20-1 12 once CSARRVVTEAFF TGCAGTGCTAGAAGGGTTGTAACTGAAGCTTTCTTT
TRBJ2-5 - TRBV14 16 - CASSPLKTSGAGTQYF TGTGCCAGCAGTCCCCTTAAAACAAGTGGGGCAGGGACCCAGTACTTC
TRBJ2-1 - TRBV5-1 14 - CASSLLASPNEQFF TGCGCCAGCAGCTTATTAGCGTCCCCGAATGAGCAGTTCTTC
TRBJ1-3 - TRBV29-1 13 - CSVHSGNGNTIYF TGCAGCGTGCATTCGGGGAACGGAAACACCATATATTTT
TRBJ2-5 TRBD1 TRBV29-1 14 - CSVVSRGRFETQYF TGCAGCGTTGTTAGCAGGGGGCGCTTTGAGACCCAGTACTTC
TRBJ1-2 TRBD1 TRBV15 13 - CATSRTGQGVRTF TGTGCCACCAGCAGAACCGGACAGGGGGTTCGTACCTTC
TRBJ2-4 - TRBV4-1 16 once CASSQPRRGPKNIQYF TGCGCCAGCAGCCAGCCCCGGAGGGGTCCCAAAAACATTCAGTACTTC
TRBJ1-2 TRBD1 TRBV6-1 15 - CASSDPLTGGGGYTF TGTGCCAGCAGTGATCCCCTCACAGGGGGCGGTGGCTACACCTTC
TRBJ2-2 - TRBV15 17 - CATSRDYAGGPNGELFF TGTGCCACCAGCAGAGATTATGCAGGAGGGCCAAACGGGGAGCTGTTTTTT
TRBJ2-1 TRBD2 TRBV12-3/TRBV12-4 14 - CASTAGREDFGQFF TGTGCCAGCACCGCGGGACGGGAGGACTTCGGGCAGTTCTTC
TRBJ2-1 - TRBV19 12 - CASSIDRETEFF TGTGCCAGTAGTATAGATCGAGAGACGGAGTTCTTC
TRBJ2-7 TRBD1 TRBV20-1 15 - CSASLDRGNSYEQYF TGCAGTGCTAGTTTGGACAGGGGAAACTCCTACGAGCAGTACTTC
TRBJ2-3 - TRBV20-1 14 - CSASWRGGTDTQYF TGCAGTGCTAGTTGGAGGGGAGGCACAGATACGCAGTATTTT
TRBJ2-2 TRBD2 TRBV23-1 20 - CASSHLGTSGRETNTGELFF TGCGCCAGCAGTCATTTAGGGACTAGCGGGAGGGAAACGAACACCGGGGAGCTGTTTTTT
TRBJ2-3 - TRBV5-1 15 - CASSFGGTSTDTQYF TGCGCCAGCAGCTTCGGTGGGACGAGCACAGATACGCAGTATTTT
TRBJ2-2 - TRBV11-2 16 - CASRGPGLRNTGELFF TGTGCCAGCAGGGGCCCGGGTCTCCGGAACACCGGGGAGCTGTTTTTT
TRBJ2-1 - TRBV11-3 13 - CATRRRGYNEQFF TGTGCCACCCGACGAAGGGGCTACAATGAGCAGTTCTTC
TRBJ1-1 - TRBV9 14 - CASSVVEGRSEAFF TGTGCCAGCAGCGTAGTCGAGGGGAGGTCTGAAGCTTTCTTT
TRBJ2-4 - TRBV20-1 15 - CSARAGTDHKNIQYF TGCAGTGCTAGAGCCGGGACGGACCACAAAAACATTCAGTACTTC
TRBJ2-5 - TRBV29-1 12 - CSVSGFLETQYF TGCAGCGTTTCGGGTTTTTTAGAGACCCAGTACTTC
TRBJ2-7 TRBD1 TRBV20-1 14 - CSARQTGSSYEQYF TGCAGTGCTCGACAGACAGGGAGCTCCTACGAGCAGTACTTC
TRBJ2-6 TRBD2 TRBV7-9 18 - CASSSTSGTRSGANVLTF TGTGCCAGCAGCTCGACTAGCGGGACCCGCTCTGGGGCCAACGTCCTGACTTTC
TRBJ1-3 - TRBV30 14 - CAWSPRRSGNTIYF TGTGCCTGGAGTCCGCGGAGATCTGGAAACACCATATATTTT
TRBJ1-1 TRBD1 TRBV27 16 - CASSLRDRGHNTEAFF TGTGCCAGCAGTTTAAGGGACAGGGGGCATAACACTGAAGCTTTCTTT
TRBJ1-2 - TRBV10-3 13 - CAISPDPNYGYTF TGTGCCATCAGCCCGGACCCGAACTATGGCTACACCTTC
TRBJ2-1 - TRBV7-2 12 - CASSPIGYEQFF TGTGCCAGCAGCCCAATAGGATATGAGCAGTTCTTC
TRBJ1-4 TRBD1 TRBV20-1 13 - CSATWTGGEKLFF TGCAGTGCTACTTGGACAGGTGGCGAAAAACTGTTTTTT